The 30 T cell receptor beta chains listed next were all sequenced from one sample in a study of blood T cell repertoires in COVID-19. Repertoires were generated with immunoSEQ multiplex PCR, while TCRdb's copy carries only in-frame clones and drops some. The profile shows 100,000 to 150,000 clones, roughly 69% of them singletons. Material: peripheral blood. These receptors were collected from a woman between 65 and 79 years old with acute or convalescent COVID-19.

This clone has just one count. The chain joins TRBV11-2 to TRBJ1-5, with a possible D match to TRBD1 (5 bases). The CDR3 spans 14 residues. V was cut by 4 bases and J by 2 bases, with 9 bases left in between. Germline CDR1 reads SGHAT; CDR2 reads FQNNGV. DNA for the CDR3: TGTGCCAGCAGCTATACACAGGGCAATCAGCCCCAGCATTTT. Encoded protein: CASSYTQGNQPQHF.

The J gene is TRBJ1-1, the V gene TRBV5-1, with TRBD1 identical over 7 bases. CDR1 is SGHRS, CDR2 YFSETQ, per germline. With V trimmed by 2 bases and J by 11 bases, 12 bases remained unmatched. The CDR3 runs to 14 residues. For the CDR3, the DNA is TGCGCCAGCAGCTTCTCCGACAGGGCGGGGAAGGCTTTCTTT. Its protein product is CASSFSDRAGKAFF.

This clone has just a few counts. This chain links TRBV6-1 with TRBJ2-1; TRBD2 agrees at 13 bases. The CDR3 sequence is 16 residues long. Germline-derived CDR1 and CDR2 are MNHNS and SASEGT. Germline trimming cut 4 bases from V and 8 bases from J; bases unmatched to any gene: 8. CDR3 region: CASSATSGGAFDEQFF. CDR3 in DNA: TGTGCCAGCAGTGCAACTAGCGGGGGGGCCTTCGATGAGCAGTTCTTC.

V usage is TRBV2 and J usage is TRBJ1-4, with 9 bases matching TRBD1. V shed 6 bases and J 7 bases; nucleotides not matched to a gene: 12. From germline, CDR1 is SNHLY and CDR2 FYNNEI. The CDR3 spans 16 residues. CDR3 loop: CASRFRDRVSVEKLFF. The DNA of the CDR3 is TGTGCCAGCAGATTCCGGGACAGGGTCTCCGTTGAAAAACTGTTTTTT.

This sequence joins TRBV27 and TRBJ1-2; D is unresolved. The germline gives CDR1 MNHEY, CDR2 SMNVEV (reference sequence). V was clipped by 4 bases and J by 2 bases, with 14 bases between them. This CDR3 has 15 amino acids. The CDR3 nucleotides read TGTGCCAGCAGTTCACAAACAAGTACCAACTATGGCTACACCTTC. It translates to CASSSQTSTNYGYTF.

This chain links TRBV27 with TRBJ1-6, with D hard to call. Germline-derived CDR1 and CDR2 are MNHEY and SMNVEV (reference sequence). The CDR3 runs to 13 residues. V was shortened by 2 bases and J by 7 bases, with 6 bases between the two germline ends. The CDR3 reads CASSLQRNSPLHF. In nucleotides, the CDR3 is TGTGCCAGCAGTTTACAACGGAATTCACCCCTCCACTTT.

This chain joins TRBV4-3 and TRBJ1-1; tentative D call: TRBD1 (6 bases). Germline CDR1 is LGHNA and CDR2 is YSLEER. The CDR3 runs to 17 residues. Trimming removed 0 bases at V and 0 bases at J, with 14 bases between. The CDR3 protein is CASSQEREGHMNTEAFF. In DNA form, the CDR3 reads TGCGCCAGCAGCCAAGAAAGGGAGGGACATATGAACACTGAAGCTTTCTTT.

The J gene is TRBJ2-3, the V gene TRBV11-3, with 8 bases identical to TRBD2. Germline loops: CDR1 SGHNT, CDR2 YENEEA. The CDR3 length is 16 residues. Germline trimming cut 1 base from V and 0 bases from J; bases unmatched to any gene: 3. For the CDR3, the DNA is TGTGCCAGCAGCTTAGGAGCGGGGGTTAGCACAGATACGCAGTATTTT. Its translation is CASSLGAGVSTDTQYF.

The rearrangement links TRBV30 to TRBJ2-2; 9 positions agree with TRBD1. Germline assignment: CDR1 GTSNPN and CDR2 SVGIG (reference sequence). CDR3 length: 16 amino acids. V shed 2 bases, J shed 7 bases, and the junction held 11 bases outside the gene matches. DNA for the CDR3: TGTGCCTGGAGTACCCGAAGGACAGGGGCGCACGGGGAGCTGTTTTTT. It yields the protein CAWSTRRTGAHGELFF.

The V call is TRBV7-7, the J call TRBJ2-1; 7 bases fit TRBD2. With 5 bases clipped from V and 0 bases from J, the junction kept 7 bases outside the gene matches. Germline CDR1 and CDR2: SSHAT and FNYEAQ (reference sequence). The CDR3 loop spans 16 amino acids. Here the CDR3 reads CASSRAGRASYNEQFF. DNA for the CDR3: TGTGCCAGCAGCCGAGCGGGGCGGGCCTCCTACAATGAGCAGTTCTTC.

CDR3 in amino acids: CASSQHRGQNLGSYNSPLHF. The CDR3 DNA reads as TGCGCCAGCAGCCAACACAGAGGACAGAACCTTGGCTCCTATAATTCACCCCTCCACTTT. The genes are TRBV4-3 and TRBJ1-6, with a possible D match to TRBD1 (6 bases). The V gene lost 2 bases and the J gene lost 0 bases, with 20 bases spanning the gap. Germline CDR1 is LGHNA and CDR2 is YSLEER. The CDR3 consists of 20 residues.

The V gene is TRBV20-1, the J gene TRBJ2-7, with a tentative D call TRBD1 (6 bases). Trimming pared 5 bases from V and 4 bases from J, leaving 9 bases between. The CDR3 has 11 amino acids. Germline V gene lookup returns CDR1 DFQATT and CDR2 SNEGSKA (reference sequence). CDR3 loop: CSAYQGYEQYF. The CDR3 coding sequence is TGCAGTGCTTATCAGGGGTACGAGCAGTACTTC.

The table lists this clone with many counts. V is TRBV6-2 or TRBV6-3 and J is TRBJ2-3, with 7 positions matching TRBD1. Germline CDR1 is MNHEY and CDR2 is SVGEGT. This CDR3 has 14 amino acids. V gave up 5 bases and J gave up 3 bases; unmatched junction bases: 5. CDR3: CASSPGQPTDTQYF. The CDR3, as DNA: TGTGCCAGCAGTCCGGGACAGCCTACAGATACGCAGTATTTT.

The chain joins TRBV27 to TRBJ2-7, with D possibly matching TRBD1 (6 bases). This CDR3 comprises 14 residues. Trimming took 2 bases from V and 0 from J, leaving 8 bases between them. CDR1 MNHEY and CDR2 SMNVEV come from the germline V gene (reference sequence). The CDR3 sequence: CASSLQGNSYEQYF. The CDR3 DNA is TGTGCCAGCAGTTTACAGGGGAACTCCTACGAGCAGTACTTC.

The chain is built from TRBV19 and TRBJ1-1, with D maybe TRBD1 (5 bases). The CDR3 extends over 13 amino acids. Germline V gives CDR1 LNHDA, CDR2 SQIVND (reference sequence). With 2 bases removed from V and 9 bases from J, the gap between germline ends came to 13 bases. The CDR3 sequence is CASSIKGLGQAFF. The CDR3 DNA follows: TGTGCCAGTAGTATAAAGGGTTTGGGGCAAGCTTTCTTT.

The chain's CDR3 is CASSDRKNTEAFF. DNA of the CDR3: TGTGCCAGCAGTGACCGTAAGAACACTGAAGCTTTCTTT. The chain couples TRBV2 to TRBJ1-1; D unclear. V lost 3 bases and J 1 base, leaving 6 bases between the germline ends. Germline CDR1 reads SNHLY; CDR2 reads FYNNEI. The CDR3 contains 13 residues.

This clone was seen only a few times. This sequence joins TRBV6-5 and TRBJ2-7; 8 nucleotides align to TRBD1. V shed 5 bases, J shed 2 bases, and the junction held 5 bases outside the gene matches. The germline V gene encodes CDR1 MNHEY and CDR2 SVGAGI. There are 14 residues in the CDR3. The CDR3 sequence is CASSIDRGPYEQYF. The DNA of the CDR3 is TGTGCCAGCAGTATAGACAGGGGACCCTACGAGCAGTACTTC.

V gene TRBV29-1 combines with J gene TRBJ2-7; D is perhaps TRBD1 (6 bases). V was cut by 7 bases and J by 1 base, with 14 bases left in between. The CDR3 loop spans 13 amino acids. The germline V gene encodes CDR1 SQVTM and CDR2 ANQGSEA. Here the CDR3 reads CSAAGAQSYEQYF. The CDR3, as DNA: TGCAGCGCCGCAGGGGCTCAGTCCTACGAGCAGTACTTC.

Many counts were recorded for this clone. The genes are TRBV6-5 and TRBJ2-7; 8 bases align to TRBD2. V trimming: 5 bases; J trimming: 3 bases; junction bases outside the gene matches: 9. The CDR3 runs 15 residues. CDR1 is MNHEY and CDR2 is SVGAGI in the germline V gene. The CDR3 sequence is CASSRGGGPNYEQYF. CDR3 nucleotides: TGTGCCAGCAGTCGGGGGGGAGGGCCAAACTACGAGCAGTACTTC.

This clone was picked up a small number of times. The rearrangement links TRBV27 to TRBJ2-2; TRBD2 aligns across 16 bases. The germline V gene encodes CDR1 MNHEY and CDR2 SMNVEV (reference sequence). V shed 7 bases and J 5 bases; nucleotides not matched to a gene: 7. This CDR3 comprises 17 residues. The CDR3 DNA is TGTGCCAGCAACTTCGGGACTAGCGGGAGGGGAACCGGGGAGCTGTTTTTT. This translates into CASNFGTSGRGTGELFF.

CDR3 nucleotide sequence: TGTGCCAGCAGTAGCAGCAGGGGAAGGAACACTGAAGCTTTCTTT. This encodes CASSSSRGRNTEAFF. V and J are TRBV28 and TRBJ1-1; weak D call: TRBD1 (6 bases). V gave up 5 bases and J gave up 1 base, with 14 bases separating them. Germline V CDR1 and CDR2: MDHEN, SYDVKM. CDR3 length: 15 residues. Full variable domain (rest looked up from reference TRBV28 and TRBJ1-1): DVKVTQSSRYLVKRTGEKVFLECVQDMDHENMFWYRQDPGLGLRLIYFSYDVKMKEKGDIPEGYSVSREKKERFSLILESASTNQTSMYLCASSSSRGRNTEAFFGQGTRLTVV.

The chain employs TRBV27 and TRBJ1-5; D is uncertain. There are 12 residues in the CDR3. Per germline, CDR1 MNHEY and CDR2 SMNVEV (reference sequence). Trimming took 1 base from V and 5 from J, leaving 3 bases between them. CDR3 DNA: TGTGCCAGCAGTTTATGCGATCAGCCCCAGCATTTT. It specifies CASSLCDQPQHF.

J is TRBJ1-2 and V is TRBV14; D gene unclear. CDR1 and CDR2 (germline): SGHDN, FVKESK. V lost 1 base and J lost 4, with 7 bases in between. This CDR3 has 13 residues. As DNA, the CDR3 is TGTGCCAGCAGCCAAGGGCTCAGCTATGGCTACACCTTC. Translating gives CASSQGLSYGYTF.

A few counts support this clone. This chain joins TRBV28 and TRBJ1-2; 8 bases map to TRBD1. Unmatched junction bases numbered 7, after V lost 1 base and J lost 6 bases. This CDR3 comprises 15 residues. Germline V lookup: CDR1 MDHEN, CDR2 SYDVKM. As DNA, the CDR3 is TGTGCCAGCAGTTTATTGGGCAGGGGGCCCAATGGCTACACCTTC. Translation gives CASSLLGRGPNGYTF.

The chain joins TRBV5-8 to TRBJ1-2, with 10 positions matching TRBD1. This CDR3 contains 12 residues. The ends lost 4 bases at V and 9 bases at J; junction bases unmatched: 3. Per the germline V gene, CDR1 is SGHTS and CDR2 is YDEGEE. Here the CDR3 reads CASSRQGARYTF. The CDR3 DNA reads TGTGCCAGCAGCCGACAGGGGGCCCGCTACACCTTC.

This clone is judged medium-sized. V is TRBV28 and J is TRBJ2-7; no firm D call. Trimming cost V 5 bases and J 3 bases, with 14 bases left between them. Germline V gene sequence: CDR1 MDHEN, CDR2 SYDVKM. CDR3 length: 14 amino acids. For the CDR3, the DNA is TGTGCCAGCAGTGGCGGAAACCGCCTCTACGAGCAGTACTTC. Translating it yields CASSGGNRLYEQYF.

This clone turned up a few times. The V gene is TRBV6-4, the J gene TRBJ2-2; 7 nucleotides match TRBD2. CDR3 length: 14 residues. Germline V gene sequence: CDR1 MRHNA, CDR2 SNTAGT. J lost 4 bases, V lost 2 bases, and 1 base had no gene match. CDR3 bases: TGTGCCAGCAGTGACACTAGCGCCACCGGGGAGCTGTTTTTT. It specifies CASSDTSATGELFF.

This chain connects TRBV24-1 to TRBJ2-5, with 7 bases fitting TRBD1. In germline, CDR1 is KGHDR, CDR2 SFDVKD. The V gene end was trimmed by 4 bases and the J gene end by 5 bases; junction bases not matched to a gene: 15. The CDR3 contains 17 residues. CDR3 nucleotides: TGTGCCACCAGTGACCCCGGGACAGAAGGAGGCAAGGAGACCCAGTACTTC. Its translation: CATSDPGTEGGKETQYF.

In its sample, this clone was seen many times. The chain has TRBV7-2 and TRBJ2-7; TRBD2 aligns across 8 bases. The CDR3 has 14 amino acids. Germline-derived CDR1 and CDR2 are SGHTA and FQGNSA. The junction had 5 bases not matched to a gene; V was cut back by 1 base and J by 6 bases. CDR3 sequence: CASSLDRAGGEQYF. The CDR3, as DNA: TGTGCCAGCAGCTTAGATCGTGCGGGGGGCGAGCAGTACTTC.

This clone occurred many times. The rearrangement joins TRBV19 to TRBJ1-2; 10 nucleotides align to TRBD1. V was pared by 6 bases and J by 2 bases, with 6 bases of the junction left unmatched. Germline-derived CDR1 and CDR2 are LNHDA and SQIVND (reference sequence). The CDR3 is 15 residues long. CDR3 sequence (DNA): TGTGCCAGTAGACGGACAGGGGGATTCAACTATGGCTACACCTTC. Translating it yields CASRRTGGFNYGYTF.